Below, 22 T cell receptor beta chains from the same sample are listed, as sequenced in a study of blood T cell repertoires in COVID-19. Sequencing was performed with immunoSEQ multiplex PCR; in TCRdb, only in-frame clones are kept and a portion is missing. The sample lists 190,000 or so clones; about 81% were seen once. The source material was peripheral blood. All receptors come from a woman aged 80 or older with COVID-19, enrolled during active disease.

The V call is TRBV5-1, the J call TRBJ2-5; 13 bases agree with TRBD2. The germline CDR1 and CDR2 sequences are SGHRS and YFSETQ. V shed 4 bases and J 2 bases; nucleotides not matched to a gene: 5. This CDR3 has 16 amino acids. CDR3 nucleotides: TGCGCCAGCAGCGAGCTGGGACTAGCGGGGCAAGAGACCCAGTACTTC. Protein product: CASSELGLAGQETQYF.

The chain couples TRBV5-6 to TRBJ2-5; D unresolved. The CDR3 totals 14 residues. The germline gives CDR1 SGHDT, CDR2 YYEEEE. V was shortened by 1 base and J by 2 bases, with 9 bases between the two germline ends. CDR3 amino acids: CASSLQAIQETQYF. DNA for the CDR3: TGTGCCAGCAGCTTGCAGGCAATTCAAGAGACCCAGTACTTC.

The sample holds a few counts of this clone. This rearrangement joins TRBV5-5 to TRBJ1-1; possible D gene TRBD1, 5 bases. Germline V gene sequence: CDR1 SGHKS, CDR2 YYEKEE (reference sequence). Trimming took 6 bases from V and 2 from J, leaving 23 bases between them. The CDR3 is made up of 17 amino acids. The CDR3 loop is CASTNHSAGVRNTEAFF. The CDR3 DNA reads TGTGCCAGCACCAACCATTCGGCGGGGGTAAGAAACACTGAAGCTTTCTTT.

The chain employs TRBV19 and TRBJ2-5; TRBD2 agrees at 8 bases. The CDR3 runs 13 residues. Trimming cost V 6 bases and J 5 bases; bases outside gene matches: 5. Germline assignment: CDR1 LNHDA and CDR2 SQIVND (reference sequence). CDR3 nucleotides: TGTGCCAGTAGGCGGGGGGCGGGGGAGACCCAGTACTTC. Protein sequence: CASRRGAGETQYF.

The genes are TRBV30 and TRBJ1-4; D might be TRBD1 (6 bases). V gave up 1 base and J gave up 11 bases, with 11 bases separating them. The CDR3 length is 12 residues. Germline V gene lookup returns CDR1 GTSNPN and CDR2 SVGIG (reference sequence). DNA for the CDR3: TGTGCCTGGAGTGACGACAGGCCTAAACTGTTTTTT. Protein sequence: CAWSDDRPKLFF. Full variable domain (remainder filled in from reference TRBV30 and TRBJ1-4): SQTIHQWPATLVQPVGSPLSLECTVEGTSNPNLYWYRQAAGRGLQLLFYSVGIGQISSEVPQNLSASRPQDRQFILSSKKLLLSDSGFYLCAWSDDRPKLFFGSGTQLSVL.

The chain is built from TRBV6-6 and TRBJ1-3; D is possibly TRBD1 (5 bases). Trimming removed 5 bases at V and 0 bases at J, with 17 bases between. The V gene's germline CDR1 is MNHNY and CDR2 SVGAGI (reference sequence). The CDR3 has 17 residues. DNA of the CDR3: TGTGCCAGCAGTCTCGCCCAGGGCTCGAGCTCTGGAAACACCATATATTTT. Translating gives CASSLAQGSSSGNTIYF.

V and J are TRBV11-2 and TRBJ2-7, with 8 positions matching TRBD1. The CDR3 consists of 16 residues. V shed 1 base, J shed 4 bases, and the junction held 9 bases outside the gene matches. Germline CDR1 is SGHAT and CDR2 is FQNNGV. The CDR3 DNA sequence: TGTGCCAGCAGCTTAGTGGCCGGGACAGGAATTTACGAGCAGTACTTC. Amino acid sequence: CASSLVAGTGIYEQYF.

This clone was found a few times. The chain combines TRBV3-1 (or the pseudogene TRBV3-2) with TRBJ1-4; 12 bases map to TRBD1. The CDR3 runs 16 residues. V lost 4 bases and J lost 7; bases outside the gene matches: 7. The germline CDR1 and CDR2 sequences are LGHDT and YNNKEL (reference sequence). CDR3 in DNA: TGTGCCAGCAGCCCCGGGACAGGGGGCGACGGTGAAAAACTGTTTTTT. It encodes CASSPGTGGDGEKLFF.

In this sample, this clone turned up once. CDR3 loop: CASRNLASATEAFF. The DNA for the CDR3 is TGTGCCAGTAGGAATTTGGCCTCTGCCACTGAAGCTTTCTTT. The genes are TRBV19 and TRBJ1-1, with unresolved D. Trimming removed 6 bases at V and 4 bases at J, with 15 bases between. Germline CDR1 LNHDA, CDR2 SQIVND (reference sequence). The CDR3 spans 14 residues.

V usage is TRBV10-3 and J usage is TRBJ1-1; D unclear. The germline CDR1 and CDR2 sequences are ENHRY and SYGVKD. Trimming stripped 6 bases from V and 5 bases from J, with 13 bases between. CDR3 length: 13 residues. This CDR3 reads CAISASGRTEAFF. CDR3 coding DNA: TGTGCCATCAGCGCATCGGGAAGGACTGAAGCTTTCTTT.

This clone was counted a single time. V usage is TRBV25-1 and J usage is TRBJ2-7, with 7 bases matching TRBD1. The CDR3 consists of 16 residues. The ends lost 4 bases at V and 4 bases at J; junction bases unmatched: 13. The germline gives CDR1 MGHDK, CDR2 SYGVNS. CDR3 region: CASSGFTRDRLYEQYF. The DNA of the CDR3 is TGTGCCAGCAGTGGATTCACCCGGGACAGACTGTACGAGCAGTACTTC.

On this clone itself: The same CDR3 arises from other DNA sequences in this sample as well. The CDR3 DNA reads as TGTGCCAGCAGCTTACGACAGGGGGCAGGCACAGATACGCAGTATTTT. Translation: CASSLRQGAGTDTQYF. The chain combines TRBV7-9 with TRBJ2-3, with 10 nucleotides matching TRBD1. Trimming at V came to 2 bases and at J to 1 base, leaving 3 bases not matched to a gene. The CDR3 runs 16 residues. Germline-derived CDR1 and CDR2 are SEHNR and FQNEAQ (reference sequence).

This rearrangement joins TRBV6-5 to TRBJ1-4; TRBD1 matches 9 bases. The V gene end was trimmed by 6 bases and the J gene end by 6 bases; junction bases not matched to a gene: 2. Germline V gene data show CDR1 as MNHEY and CDR2 as SVGAGI. The length of the CDR3 is 13 residues. CDR3 in amino acids: CASRGQGDEKLFF. In DNA, the CDR3 is TGTGCCAGCAGGGGACAGGGTGATGAAAAACTGTTTTTT.

The chain employs TRBV11-3 and TRBJ1-1; TRBD1 aligns across 9 bases. This CDR3 spans 16 amino acids. The V gene end was trimmed by 1 base and the J gene end by 1 base; junction bases not matched to a gene: 4. From germline, CDR1 is SGHNT and CDR2 YENEEA. CDR3 loop: CASSLGGDRENTEAFF. CDR3 bases: TGTGCCAGCAGCTTAGGGGGGGACAGGGAGAACACTGAAGCTTTCTTT.

Concerning this clone itself: Germline and junction disagree at one end, which may indicate a read error. This chain uses TRBV2 with TRBJ2-7; TRBD1 agrees at 7 bases. CDR1 and CDR2 (germline): SNHLY, FYNNEI. The CDR3 spans 14 residues. The CDR3 is CASNEGGRTYEQYF. DNA of the CDR3: TGTGCCAGCAATGAAGGGGGCAGGACCTACGAGCAGTACTTC.

This clone has more than one count but fewer than ten. J is TRBJ2-3 and V is TRBV5-1; 14 bases align to TRBD2. V shed 4 bases, J shed 2 bases, and the junction held 9 bases outside the gene matches. Per the germline V gene, CDR1 is SGHRS and CDR2 is YFSETQ. The CDR3 sequence is 18 residues long. The CDR3 coding sequence is TGCGCCAGCAGCCTGACTAGCGGGGGGGCGTTCCTCACAGATACGCAGTATTTT. As protein: CASSLTSGGAFLTDTQYF.

This rearrangement joins TRBV18 to TRBJ1-2; the D gene is possibly TRBD1 (5 bases). This CDR3 is 16 amino acids long. Trimming left V 2 bases short and J 6 bases short, with 19 bases between. The germline V gene has CDR1 KGHSH and CDR2 LQKENI. The CDR3 sequence: CASSPLAPWRGHGYTF. As DNA, the CDR3 is TGTGCCAGCTCACCATTGGCGCCGTGGCGGGGCCATGGCTACACCTTC. Full variable domain (rest looked up from reference TRBV18 and TRBJ1-2): NAGVMQNPRHLVRRRGQEARLRCSPMKGHSHVYWYRQLPEEGLKFMVYLQKENIIDESGMPKERFSAEFPKEGPSILRIQQVVRGDSAAYFCASSPLAPWRGHGYTFGSGTRLTVV.

V gene TRBV9 combines with J gene TRBJ2-5; 11 nucleotides align to TRBD2. The CDR3 is made up of 16 amino acids. Germline CDR1 is SGDLS and CDR2 is YYNGEE. Trimming took 3 bases from V and 5 from J; bases not matched to a gene: 9. In DNA, the CDR3 is TGTGCCAGCAGCGGTTTTAGCGGGGGGGACTGGGAGACCCAGTACTTC. Protein product: CASSGFSGGDWETQYF.

The chain carries TRBV9 and TRBJ2-2, with 7 bases identical to TRBD1. J lost 1 base, V lost 4 bases, and 4 bases had no gene match. The germline gives CDR1 SGDLS, CDR2 YYNGEE. This CDR3 has 15 amino acids. The CDR3 reads CASSPRDRNTGELFF. The CDR3 nucleotides are TGTGCCAGCAGCCCTCGGGACAGGAACACCGGGGAGCTGTTTTTT. Combining the CDR3 with reference TRBV9 and TRBJ2-2 gives the whole variable domain DSGVTQTPKHLITATGQRVTLRCSPRSGDLSVYWYQQSLDQGLQFLIQYYNGEERAKGNILERFSAQQFPDLHSELNLSSLELGDSALYFCASSPRDRNTGELFFGEGSRLTVL.

This clone has just one count. V usage is TRBV5-4 and J usage is TRBJ2-6; 7 bases fit TRBD1. The CDR3 extends over 17 amino acids. From germline, CDR1 is SGHNT and CDR2 YYREEE (reference sequence). Trimming removed 0 bases from V and 3 bases from J; junction bases left unmatched: 6. The CDR3 spells CASSLGIQGYGANVLTF. The CDR3 coding sequence is TGTGCCAGCAGCTTGGGGATACAGGGGTATGGGGCCAACGTCCTGACTTTC. Looking up the rest from reference TRBV5-4 and TRBJ2-6 gives the full variable domain: ETGVTQSPTHLIKTRGQQVTLRCSSQSGHNTVSWYQQALGQGPQFIFQYYREEENGRGNFPPRFSGLQFPNYSSELNVNALELDDSALYLCASSLGIQGYGANVLTFGAGSRLTVL.

This sequence joins TRBV9 and TRBJ2-3; 11 bases are a match to TRBD2. Germline V lookup: CDR1 SGDLS, CDR2 YYNGEE. J lost 6 bases, V lost 6 bases, and 9 bases had no gene match. This CDR3 has 15 residues. The CDR3 nucleotides read TGTGCCAGCAAATCTAGCGGGGGGCCTTTGGATACGCAGTATTTT. This codes for CASKSSGGPLDTQYF.

The chain combines TRBV10-1 with TRBJ1-1; D is ambiguous. The V gene's germline CDR1 is WNHNN and CDR2 SYGVQD (reference sequence). V was pared by 0 bases and J by 0 bases, with 11 bases between. The CDR3 extends over 16 amino acids. The DNA of the CDR3 is TGCGCCAGCAGTGAGTCGAGAGGAACCATGAACACTGAAGCTTTCTTT. It codes for CASSESRGTMNTEAFF.